The clone carrying this TCR beta chain was detected ten times or more. The sample originates from a study of T cells in Graves' hyperthyroidism and ophthalmopathy. Study information: Any treatment followed the collection of peripheral blood at initial diagnosis.

This CDR3 contains 17 residues. V was clipped by 4 bases and J by 8 bases, with 23 bases between them. Regions amplified from RNA transcripts were the TCR beta CDR3 regions. First-round RT-PCR targeting the TCR CDR3 was performed with the HTBI primer set. A single record per CDR3 protein comes from TCRdb applying MiXCR to the multiplex PCR reads. Among around 350,000 distinct CDR3 sequences listed, about 20% were seen once. The specimen sequenced was blood. The chain uses TRBV12-3 or TRBV12-4 and TRBJ1-4; the D is unclear. The clonotype originates from a woman younger than 30 with Graves' hyperthyroidism. This CDR3 is CASSYSPTIRSWEKLFF. CDR3 coding DNA: TGTGCCAGCAGTTATTCCCCGACCATTAGGAGTTGGGAAAAACTGTTTTTT.